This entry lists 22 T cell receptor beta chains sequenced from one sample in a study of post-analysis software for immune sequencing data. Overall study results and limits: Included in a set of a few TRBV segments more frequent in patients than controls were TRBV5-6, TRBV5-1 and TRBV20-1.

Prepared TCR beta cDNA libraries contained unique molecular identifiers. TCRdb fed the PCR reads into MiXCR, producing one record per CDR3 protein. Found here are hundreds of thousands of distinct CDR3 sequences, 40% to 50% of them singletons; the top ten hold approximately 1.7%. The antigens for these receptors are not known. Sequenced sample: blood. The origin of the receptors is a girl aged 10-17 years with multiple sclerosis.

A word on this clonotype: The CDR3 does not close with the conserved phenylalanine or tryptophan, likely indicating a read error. This CDR3 is CASSKSGQLYEQYL. DNA for the CDR3: TGCGCCAGCAGCAAATCGGGACAACTCTACGAGCAGTACTTA. V usage is TRBV5-1 and J usage is TRBJ2-7, with D perhaps TRBD1 (6 bases). This CDR3 comprises 14 residues. Deletions cut 4 bases from V and 3 bases from J, with 14 bases between. CDR1 and CDR2 (germline): SGHRS, YFSETQ.

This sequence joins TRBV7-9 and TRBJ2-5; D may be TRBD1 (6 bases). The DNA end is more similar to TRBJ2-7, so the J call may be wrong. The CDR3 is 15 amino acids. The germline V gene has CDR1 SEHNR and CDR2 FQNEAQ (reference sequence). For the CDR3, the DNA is TGTGCCAGCAGCTTACCCTGGACAGCCACCTACGAGCAGTACTTC. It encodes CASSLPWTATYEQYF.

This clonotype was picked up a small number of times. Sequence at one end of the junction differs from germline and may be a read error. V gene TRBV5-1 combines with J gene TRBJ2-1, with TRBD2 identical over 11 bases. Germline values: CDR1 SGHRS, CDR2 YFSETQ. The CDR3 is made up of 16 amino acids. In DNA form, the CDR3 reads TGTGCCAGCAGTTTAGGGCTAGCGGGGGGAGGAAATGAGCAGTTCTTC. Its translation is CASSLGLAGGGNEQFF.

CDR3 region: CASIFSSYNEQFF. DNA of the CDR3: TGTGCCAGCATTTTCAGCTCCTACAATGAGCAGTTCTTC. V gene TRBV12-3 or TRBV12-4 combines with J gene TRBJ2-1; no clear D gene. The CDR3 sequence is 13 residues long. V was trimmed by 7 bases and J by 0 bases, leaving 7 bases between them.

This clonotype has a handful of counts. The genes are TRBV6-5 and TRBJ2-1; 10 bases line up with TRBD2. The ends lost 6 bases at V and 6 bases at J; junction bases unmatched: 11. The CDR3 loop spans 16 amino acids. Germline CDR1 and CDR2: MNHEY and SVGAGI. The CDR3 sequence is CASSHQGAGGGNEQFF. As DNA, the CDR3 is TGTGCCAGCAGCCACCAGGGAGCGGGGGGGGGCAATGAGCAGTTCTTC.

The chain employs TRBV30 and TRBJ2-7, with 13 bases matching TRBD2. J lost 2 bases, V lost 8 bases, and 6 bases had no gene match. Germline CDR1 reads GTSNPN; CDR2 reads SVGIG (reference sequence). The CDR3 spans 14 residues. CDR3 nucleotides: TGTGCCGCCGGGACTAGCGGGATCACCTACGAGCAGTACTTC. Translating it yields CAAGTSGITYEQYF. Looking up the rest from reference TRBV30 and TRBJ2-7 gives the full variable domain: SQTIHQWPATLVQPVGSPLSLECTVEGTSNPNLYWYRQAAGRGLQLLFYSVGIGQISSEVPQNLSASRPQDRQFILSSKKLLLSDSGFYLCAAGTSGITYEQYFGPGTRLTVT.

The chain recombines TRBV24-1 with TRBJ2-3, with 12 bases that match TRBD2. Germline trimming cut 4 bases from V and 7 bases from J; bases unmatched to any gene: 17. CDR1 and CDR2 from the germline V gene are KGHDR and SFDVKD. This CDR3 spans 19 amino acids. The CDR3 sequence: CATSELAGGPLSSTNTQYF. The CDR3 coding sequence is TGTGCCACCAGTGAGCTAGCGGGAGGGCCCCTATCCAGCACCAATACGCAGTATTTT.

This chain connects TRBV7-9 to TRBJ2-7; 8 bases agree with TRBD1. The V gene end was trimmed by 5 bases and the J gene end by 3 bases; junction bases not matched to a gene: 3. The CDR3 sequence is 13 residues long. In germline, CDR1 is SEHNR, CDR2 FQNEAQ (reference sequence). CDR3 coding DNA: TGTGCCAGCAGCCAGGGGGCCCTCTACGAGCAGTACTTC. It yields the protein CASSQGALYEQYF.

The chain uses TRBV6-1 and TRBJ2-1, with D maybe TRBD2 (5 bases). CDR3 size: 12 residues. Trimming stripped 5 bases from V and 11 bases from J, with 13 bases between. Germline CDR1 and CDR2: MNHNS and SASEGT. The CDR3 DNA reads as TGTGCCAGCAGTTCCACCGGGATAAAGCAGTTCTTC. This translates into CASSSTGIKQFF.

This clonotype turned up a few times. The CDR3 region has the DNA TGTGCCAGCGGACCGGGGGCCCCGACGGTTACGCAGTATTTT. It specifies CASGPGAPTVTQYF. The J gene is TRBJ2-3, the V gene TRBV12-3 or TRBV12-4; D is possibly TRBD1 or TRBD2 (6 bases each). The CDR3 consists of 14 residues. The V and J ends lost 8 bases and 8 bases respectively, with 20 bases between them.

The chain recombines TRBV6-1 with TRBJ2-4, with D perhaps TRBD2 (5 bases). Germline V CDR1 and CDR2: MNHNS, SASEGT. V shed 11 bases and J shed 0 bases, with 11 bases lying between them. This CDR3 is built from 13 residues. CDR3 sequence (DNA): TGTGCCTCGGGGTTTGGAGCCAAAAACATTCAGTACTTC. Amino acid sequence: CASGFGAKNIQYF.

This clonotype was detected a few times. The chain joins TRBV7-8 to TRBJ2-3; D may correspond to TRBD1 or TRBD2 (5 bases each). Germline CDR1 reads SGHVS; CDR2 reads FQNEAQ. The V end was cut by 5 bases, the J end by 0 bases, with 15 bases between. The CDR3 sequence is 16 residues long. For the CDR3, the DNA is TGTGCCAGCAGCCGGTACCGGGACCTAAGCACAGATACGCAGTATTTT. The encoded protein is CASSRYRDLSTDTQYF. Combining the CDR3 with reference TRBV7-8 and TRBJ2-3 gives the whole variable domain GAGVSQSPRYKVAKRGQDVALRCDPISGHVSLFWYQQALGQGPEFLTYFQNEAQLDKSGLPSDRFFAERPEGSVSTLKIQRTQQEDSAVYLCASSRYRDLSTDTQYFGPGTRLTVL.

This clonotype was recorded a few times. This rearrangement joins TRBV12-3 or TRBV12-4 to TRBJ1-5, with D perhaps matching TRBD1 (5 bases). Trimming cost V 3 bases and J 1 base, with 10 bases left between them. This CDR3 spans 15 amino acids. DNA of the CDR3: TGTGCCAGCAGTTTTTCGGGGCTCAGCAATCAGCCCCAGCATTTT. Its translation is CASSFSGLSNQPQHF.

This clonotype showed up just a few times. Here the CDR3 reads CSARDKITDTQYF. CDR3 in DNA: TGCAGCGCACGGGACAAGATCACAGATACGCAGTATTTT. The rearrangement uses TRBV29-1 and TRBJ2-3, with a possible D match to TRBD1 (6 bases). Germline V lookup: CDR1 SQVTM, CDR2 ANQGSEA. Trimming took off 7 bases at V and 2 bases at J, with 13 bases between the two ends. This CDR3 is 13 amino acids long.

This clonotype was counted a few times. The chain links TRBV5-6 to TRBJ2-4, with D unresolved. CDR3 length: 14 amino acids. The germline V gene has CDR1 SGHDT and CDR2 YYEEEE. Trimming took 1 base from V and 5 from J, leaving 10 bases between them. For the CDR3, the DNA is TGTGCCAGCAGCTTGTGGGCCACAGAAAACATTCAGTACTTC. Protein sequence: CASSLWATENIQYF.

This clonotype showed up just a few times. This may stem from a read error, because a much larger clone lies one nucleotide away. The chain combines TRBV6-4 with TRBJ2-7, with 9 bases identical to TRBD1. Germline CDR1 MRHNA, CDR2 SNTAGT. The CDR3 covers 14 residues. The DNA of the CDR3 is TGTGCCAACAGTCCCGGGACAGGGACCTACGAGCAGTACTTC. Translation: CANSPGTGTYEQYF.

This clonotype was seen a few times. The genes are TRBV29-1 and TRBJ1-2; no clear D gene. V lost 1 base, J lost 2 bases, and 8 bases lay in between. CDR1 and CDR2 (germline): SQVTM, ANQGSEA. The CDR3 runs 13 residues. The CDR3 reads CSVEGTTNYGYTF. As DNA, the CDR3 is TGCAGCGTTGAAGGGACCACGAACTATGGCTACACCTTC.

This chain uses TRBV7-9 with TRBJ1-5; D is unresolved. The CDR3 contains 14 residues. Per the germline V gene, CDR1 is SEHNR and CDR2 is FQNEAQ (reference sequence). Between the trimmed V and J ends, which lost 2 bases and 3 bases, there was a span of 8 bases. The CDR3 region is CASSLSHLNQPQHF. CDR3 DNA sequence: TGTGCCAGCAGCTTAAGTCACCTCAATCAGCCCCAGCATTTT.

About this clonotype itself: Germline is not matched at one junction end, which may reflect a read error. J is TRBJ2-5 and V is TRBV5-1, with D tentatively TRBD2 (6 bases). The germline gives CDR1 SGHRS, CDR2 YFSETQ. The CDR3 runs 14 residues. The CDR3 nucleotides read TGCGCCAGCAGCCGGGCGAGGACGGGAGAGACCCAGTGCTTC. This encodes CASSRARTGETQCF.

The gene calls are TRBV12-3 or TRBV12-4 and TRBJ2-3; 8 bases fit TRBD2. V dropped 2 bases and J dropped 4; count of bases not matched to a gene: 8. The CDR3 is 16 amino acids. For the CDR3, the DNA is TGTGCCAGCAGTTTACGAATAAGCGGGAGCGCAGATACGCAGTATTTT. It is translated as CASSLRISGSADTQYF.

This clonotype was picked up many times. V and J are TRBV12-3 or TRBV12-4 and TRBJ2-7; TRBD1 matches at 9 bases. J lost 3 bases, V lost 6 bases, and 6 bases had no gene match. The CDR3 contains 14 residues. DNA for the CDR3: TGTGCCAGCAGGGGACAGGGCTTAGGCTACGAGCAGTACTTC. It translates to CASRGQGLGYEQYF.

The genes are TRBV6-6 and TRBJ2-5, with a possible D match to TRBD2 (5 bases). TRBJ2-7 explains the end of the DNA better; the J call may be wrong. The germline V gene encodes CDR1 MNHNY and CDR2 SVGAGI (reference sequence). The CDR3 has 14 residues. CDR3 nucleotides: TGTGCCAGCTCCGCAAGCGGCACTCTGAACGAGCAGTACTTC. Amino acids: CASSASGTLNEQYF.